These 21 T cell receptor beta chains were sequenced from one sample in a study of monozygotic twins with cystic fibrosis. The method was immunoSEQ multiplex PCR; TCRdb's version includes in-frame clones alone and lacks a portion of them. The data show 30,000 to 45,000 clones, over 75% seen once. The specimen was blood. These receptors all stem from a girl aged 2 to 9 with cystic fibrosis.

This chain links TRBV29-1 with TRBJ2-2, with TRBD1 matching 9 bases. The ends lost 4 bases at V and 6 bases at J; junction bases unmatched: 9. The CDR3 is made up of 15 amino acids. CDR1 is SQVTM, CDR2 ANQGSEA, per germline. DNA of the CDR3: TGCAGCGTTGGGGGGACAGGGCTTCCAGCCGGGGAGCTGTTTTTT. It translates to CSVGGTGLPAGELFF.

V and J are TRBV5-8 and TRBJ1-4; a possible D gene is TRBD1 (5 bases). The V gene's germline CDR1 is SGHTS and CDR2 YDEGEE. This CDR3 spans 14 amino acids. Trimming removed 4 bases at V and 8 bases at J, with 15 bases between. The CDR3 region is CASSTGPGREKLFF. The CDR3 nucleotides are TGTGCCAGCAGCACGGGACCTGGCAGGGAAAAACTGTTTTTT.

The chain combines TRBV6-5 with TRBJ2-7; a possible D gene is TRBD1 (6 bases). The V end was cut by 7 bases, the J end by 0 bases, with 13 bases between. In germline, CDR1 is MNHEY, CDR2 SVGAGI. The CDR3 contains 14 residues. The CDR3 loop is CASKRQAASYEQYF. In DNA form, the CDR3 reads TGTGCCAGCAAGAGACAGGCGGCCTCCTACGAGCAGTACTTC.

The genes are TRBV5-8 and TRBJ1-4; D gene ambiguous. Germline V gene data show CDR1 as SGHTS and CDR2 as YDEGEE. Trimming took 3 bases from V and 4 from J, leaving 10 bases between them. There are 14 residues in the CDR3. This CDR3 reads CASSSYSDNEKLFF. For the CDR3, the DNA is TGTGCCAGCAGCTCTTACAGCGATAATGAAAAACTGTTTTTT.

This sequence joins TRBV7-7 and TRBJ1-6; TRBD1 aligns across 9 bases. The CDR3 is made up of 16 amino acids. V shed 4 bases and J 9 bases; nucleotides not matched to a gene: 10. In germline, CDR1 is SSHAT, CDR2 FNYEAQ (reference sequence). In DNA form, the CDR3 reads TGTGCCAGCAGCTACGGCCGGGACAGGGAAAGTTCACCCCTCCACTTT. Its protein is CASSYGRDRESSPLHF.

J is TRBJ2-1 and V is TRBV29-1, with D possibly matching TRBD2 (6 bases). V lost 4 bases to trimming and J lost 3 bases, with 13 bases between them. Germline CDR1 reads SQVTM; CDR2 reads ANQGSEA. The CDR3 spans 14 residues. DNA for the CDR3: TGCAGCGTTGTAATCTCGGGGGTCTACAATGAGCAGTTCTTC. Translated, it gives CSVVISGVYNEQFF.

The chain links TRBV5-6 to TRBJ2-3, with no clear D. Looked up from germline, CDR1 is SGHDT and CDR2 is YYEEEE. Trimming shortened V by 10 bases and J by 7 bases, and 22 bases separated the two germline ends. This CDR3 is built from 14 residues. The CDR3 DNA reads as TGTGCCGGGGAATTCAGGTCCCAGGCTAATACGCAGTATTTT. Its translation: CAGEFRSQANTQYF.

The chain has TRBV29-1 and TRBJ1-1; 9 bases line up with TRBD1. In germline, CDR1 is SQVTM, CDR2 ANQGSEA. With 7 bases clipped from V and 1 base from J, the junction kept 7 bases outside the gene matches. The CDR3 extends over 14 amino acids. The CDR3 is CSGTGGAGNTEAFF. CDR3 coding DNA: TGCAGCGGAACAGGGGGCGCAGGGAACACTGAAGCTTTCTTT.

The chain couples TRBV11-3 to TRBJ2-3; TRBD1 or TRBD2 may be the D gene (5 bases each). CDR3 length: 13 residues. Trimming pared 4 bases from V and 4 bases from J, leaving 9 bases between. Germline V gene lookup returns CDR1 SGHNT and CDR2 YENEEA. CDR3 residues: CASSSRGADTQYF. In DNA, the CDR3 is TGTGCCAGCAGCTCTAGGGGAGCAGATACGCAGTATTTT.

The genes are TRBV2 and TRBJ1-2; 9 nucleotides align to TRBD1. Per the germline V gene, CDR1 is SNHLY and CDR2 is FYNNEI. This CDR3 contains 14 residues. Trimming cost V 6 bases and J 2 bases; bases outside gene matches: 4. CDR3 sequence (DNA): TGTGCCAGCAGCGCTGGACAGGGGAACTATGGCTACACCTTC. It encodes CASSAGQGNYGYTF.

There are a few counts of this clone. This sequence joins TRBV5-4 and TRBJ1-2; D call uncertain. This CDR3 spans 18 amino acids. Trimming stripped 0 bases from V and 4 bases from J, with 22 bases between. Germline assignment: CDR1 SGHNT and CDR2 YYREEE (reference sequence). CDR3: CASSLVTLSGRGTYGYTF. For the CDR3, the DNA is TGTGCCAGCAGCTTGGTAACTTTGTCGGGCCGGGGTACCTATGGCTACACCTTC.

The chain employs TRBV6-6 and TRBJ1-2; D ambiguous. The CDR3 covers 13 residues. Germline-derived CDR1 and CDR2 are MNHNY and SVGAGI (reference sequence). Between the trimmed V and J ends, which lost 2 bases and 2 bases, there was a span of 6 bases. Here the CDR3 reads CASSYTKNYGYTF. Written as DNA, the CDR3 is TGTGCCAGCAGTTACACCAAAAACTATGGCTACACCTTC.

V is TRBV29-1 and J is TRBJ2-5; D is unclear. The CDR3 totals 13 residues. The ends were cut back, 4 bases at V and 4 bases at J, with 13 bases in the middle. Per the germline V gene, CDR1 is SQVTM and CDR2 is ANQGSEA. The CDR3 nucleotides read TGCAGCGTTGTTCGCCGGGCAGGAGAGACCCAGTACTTC. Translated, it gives CSVVRRAGETQYF. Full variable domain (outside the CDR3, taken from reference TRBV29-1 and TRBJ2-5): SAVISQKPSRDICQRGTSLTIQCQVDSQVTMMFWYRQQPGQSLTLIATANQGSEATYESGFVIDKFPISRPNLTFSTLTVSNMSPEDSSIYLCSVVRRAGETQYFGPGTRLLVL.

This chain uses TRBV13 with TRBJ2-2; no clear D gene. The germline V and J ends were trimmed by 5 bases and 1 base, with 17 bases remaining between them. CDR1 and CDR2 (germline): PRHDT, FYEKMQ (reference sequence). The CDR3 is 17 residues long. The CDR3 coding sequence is TGTGCCAGCAGCCCAACGGATTTTTCTCTGAACACCGGGGAGCTGTTTTTT. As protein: CASSPTDFSLNTGELFF.

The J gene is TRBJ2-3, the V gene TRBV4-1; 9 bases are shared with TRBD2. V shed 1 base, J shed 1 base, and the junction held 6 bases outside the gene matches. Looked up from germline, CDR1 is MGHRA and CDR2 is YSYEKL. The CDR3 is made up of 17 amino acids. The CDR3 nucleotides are TGCGCCAGCAGCCAAGGATATCGGACTAGCGGCACAGATACGCAGTATTTT. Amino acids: CASSQGYRTSGTDTQYF.

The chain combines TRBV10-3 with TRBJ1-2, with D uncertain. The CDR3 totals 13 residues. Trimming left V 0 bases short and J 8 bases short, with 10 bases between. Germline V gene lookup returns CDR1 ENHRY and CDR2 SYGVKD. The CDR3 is CAISESNVSGYTF. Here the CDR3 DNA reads TGTGCCATCAGTGAGTCAAACGTTTCCGGCTACACCTTC.

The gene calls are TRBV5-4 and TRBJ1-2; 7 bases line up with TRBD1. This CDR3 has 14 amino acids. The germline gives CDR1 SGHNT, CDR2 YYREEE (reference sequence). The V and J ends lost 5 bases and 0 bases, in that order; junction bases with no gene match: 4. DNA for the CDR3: TGTGCCAGCAGACGGACAGGCTCTAACTATGGCTACACCTTC. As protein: CASRRTGSNYGYTF.

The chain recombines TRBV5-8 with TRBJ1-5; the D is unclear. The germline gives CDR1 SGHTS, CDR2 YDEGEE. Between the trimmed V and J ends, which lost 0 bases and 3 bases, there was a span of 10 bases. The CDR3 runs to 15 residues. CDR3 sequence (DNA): TGTGCCAGCAGCTTGGTTTTAGGGTCCAATCAGCCCCAGCATTTT. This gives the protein CASSLVLGSNQPQHF.

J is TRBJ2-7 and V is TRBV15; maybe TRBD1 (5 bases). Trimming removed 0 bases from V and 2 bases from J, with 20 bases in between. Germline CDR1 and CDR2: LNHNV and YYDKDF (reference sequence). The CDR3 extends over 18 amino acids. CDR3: CATSRDTFEGVPTYEQYF. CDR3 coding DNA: TGTGCCACCAGCAGAGACACATTTGAAGGGGTCCCAACCTACGAGCAGTACTTC.

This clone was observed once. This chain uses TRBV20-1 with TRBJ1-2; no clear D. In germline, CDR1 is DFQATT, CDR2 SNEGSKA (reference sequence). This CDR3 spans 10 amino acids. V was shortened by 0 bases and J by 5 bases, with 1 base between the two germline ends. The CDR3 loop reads CSARDYGYTF. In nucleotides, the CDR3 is TGCAGTGCTAGAGATTATGGCTACACCTTC.

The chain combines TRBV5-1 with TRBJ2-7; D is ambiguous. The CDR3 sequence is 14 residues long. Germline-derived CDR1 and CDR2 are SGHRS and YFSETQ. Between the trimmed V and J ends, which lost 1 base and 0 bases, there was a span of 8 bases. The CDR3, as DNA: TGCGCCAGCAGCTTGAACGGTTACTCCTACGAGCAGTACTTC. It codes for CASSLNGYSYEQYF.